This TCR beta chain was recorded in a study of regulatory T cells in long-lasting Graves disease. Across the whole study: Persistent Graves' disease denoted over 5 years of antithyroid drugs plus positive TSH receptor antibodies.

Construction of the TCR beta libraries employed iRepertoire HTBI primers in conjunction with Arm-PCR of CDR3 regions. Each CDR3 protein is one row after TCRdb ran MiXCR on the multiplex PCR reads. The table lists hundreds of thousands of distinct CDR3 sequences, 20% to 25% of them singletons, with roughly an eighth in the top ten. Trimming stripped 4 bases from V and 8 bases from J, with 14 bases between. Germline V CDR1 and CDR2: DFQATT, SNEGSKA (reference sequence). CDR3 length: 12 amino acids. Time point defined: persistent/refractory GD, antithyroid drugs over 5 years with positive TRAb. Extracted RNA from PBMCs served as the source of the TCR library. Peripheral blood, at nine milliliters, went into EDTA tubes.

The J gene is TRBJ1-2, the V gene TRBV20-1; the D is unclear. This specimen was peripheral blood mononuclear cells (PBMCs), taken when the disease was refractory, from a patient treated with antithyroid drugs. This receptor was obtained from a female donor with Graves disease. The CDR3 sequence is CSAKEDWAGYTF. CDR3 in DNA: TGCAGTGCTAAAGAAGATTGGGCCGGCTACACCTTC.